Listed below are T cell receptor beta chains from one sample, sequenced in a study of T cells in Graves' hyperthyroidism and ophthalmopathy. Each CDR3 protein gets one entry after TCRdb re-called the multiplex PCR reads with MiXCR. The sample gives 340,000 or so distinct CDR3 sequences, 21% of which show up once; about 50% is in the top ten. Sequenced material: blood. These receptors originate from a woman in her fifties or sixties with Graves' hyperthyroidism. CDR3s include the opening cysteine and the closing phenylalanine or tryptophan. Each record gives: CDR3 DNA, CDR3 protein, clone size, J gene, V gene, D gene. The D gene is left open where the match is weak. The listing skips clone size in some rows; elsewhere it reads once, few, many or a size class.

CDR3nt: TGTGCCAGCAGCTTTGAACAAAGCTCCTACGAGCAGTACTTC
CDR3aa: CASSFEQSSYEQYF
abundance: many
j_gene: TRBJ2-7
v_gene: TRBV5-6
d_gene: NA

CDR3nt: TGCAGTGCTAGCCGGGACAGGGTGTGGACCGGGGAGCTGTTTTTT
CDR3aa: CSASRDRVWTGELFF
abundance: NA
j_gene: TRBJ2-2
v_gene: TRBV20-1
d_gene: TRBD1

CDR3nt: TGCGCCAGCAGCCAAGATCTTCAGGGGCTTCGAGAGACCCAGTACTTC
CDR3aa: CASSQDLQGLRETQYF
abundance: NA
j_gene: TRBJ2-5
v_gene: TRBV4-1
d_gene: NA

CDR3nt: TGTGCCAGCAGCCCCGAGACTAGCAATCGCAATGAGCAGTTCTTC
CDR3aa: CASSPETSNRNEQFF
abundance: NA
j_gene: TRBJ2-1
v_gene: TRBV5-4
d_gene: TRBD2

CDR3nt: TGTGCCAGCAGTTTCACTAGCGGGGGGGCGGTAGGTGAGCAGTTCTTC
CDR3aa: CASSFTSGGAVGEQFF
abundance: NA
j_gene: TRBJ2-1
v_gene: TRBV28
d_gene: TRBD2

CDR3nt: TGTGCCAGCAGTTACTCGCGGGGTACGGGAAACACCATATATTTT
CDR3aa: CASSYSRGTGNTIYF
abundance: few
j_gene: TRBJ1-3
v_gene: TRBV6-5
d_gene: NA

CDR3nt: TGCAGTGCTCCTGGACATACCGACTACAATGAGCAGTTCTTC
CDR3aa: CSAPGHTDYNEQFF
abundance: many
j_gene: TRBJ2-1
v_gene: TRBV20-1
d_gene: NA

CDR3nt: TGCGCCAGCAGCGCAATGGGACTAGTTAGTACCGGGGAGCTGTTTTTT
CDR3aa: CASSAMGLVSTGELFF
abundance: many
j_gene: TRBJ2-2
v_gene: TRBV5-1
d_gene: TRBD2

CDR3nt: TGTGCCAGCAGCGTAGGGGTTCCGGGACAGGGGAATGAAAAACTGTTTTTT
CDR3aa: CASSVGVPGQGNEKLFF
abundance: NA
j_gene: TRBJ1-4
v_gene: TRBV9
d_gene: TRBD1

CDR3nt: TGTGCCTGGAGTATGTTGACAGGGACCAACTATGGCTACACCTTC
CDR3aa: CAWSMLTGTNYGYTF
abundance: many
j_gene: TRBJ1-2
v_gene: TRBV30
d_gene: TRBD1

CDR3nt: TGCGCCAGCAGCTTCGGACAGCCGGGCGGGGAGCTGTTTTTT
CDR3aa: CASSFGQPGGELFF
abundance: many
j_gene: TRBJ2-2
v_gene: TRBV5-1
d_gene: NA

CDR3nt: TGTGCCAGCAGTTACTCAGGGGTTATGAACACTGAAGCTTTCTTT
CDR3aa: CASSYSGVMNTEAFF
abundance: many
j_gene: TRBJ1-1
v_gene: TRBV6-5
d_gene: NA

CDR3nt: TGTGCCAGCAGTGTGCAACAGGGGGTCGGCACTGAAGCTTTCTTT
CDR3aa: CASSVQQGVGTEAFF
abundance: NA
j_gene: TRBJ1-1
v_gene: TRBV2
d_gene: TRBD1

CDR3nt: TGTGCCAGCAGTGTGACAGGAGCTGGGGCCAACGTCCTGACTTTC
CDR3aa: CASSVTGAGANVLTF
abundance: many
j_gene: TRBJ2-6
v_gene: TRBV6-1
d_gene: NA

CDR3nt: TGCGCCAGCAGCTTGGCCGTGCCAGAGCTCAACTATGGCTACACCTTC
CDR3aa: CASSLAVPELNYGYTF
abundance: NA
j_gene: TRBJ1-2
v_gene: TRBV5-1
d_gene: NA

CDR3nt: TGTGCCAGCAGCAAGGACAGGGCTAGTGGCTACACCTTC
CDR3aa: CASSKDRASGYTF
abundance: NA
j_gene: TRBJ1-2
v_gene: TRBV4-2
d_gene: TRBD1

CDR3nt: TGTGCCAGCAGTTTTACAGGGGTCCCGGAAGATACGCAGTATTTT
CDR3aa: CASSFTGVPEDTQYF
abundance: NA
j_gene: TRBJ2-3
v_gene: TRBV6-5
d_gene: TRBD1

CDR3nt: TGTGCCAGCTCACCGACAGGGATGAACACTGAAGCTTTCTTT
CDR3aa: CASSPTGMNTEAFF
abundance: many
j_gene: TRBJ1-1
v_gene: TRBV18
d_gene: TRBD1

CDR3nt: TGTGCCAGCAGGAGGACAGGCTATGGCTACACCTTC
CDR3aa: CASRRTGYGYTF
abundance: many
j_gene: TRBJ1-2
v_gene: TRBV28
d_gene: TRBD1

CDR3nt: TGTGCCAGCAGTTTATCGAAAGGACAGGGCAGGATCTACGGCTACACCTTC
CDR3aa: CASSLSKGQGRIYGYTF
abundance: NA
j_gene: TRBJ1-2
v_gene: TRBV27
d_gene: TRBD1

CDR3nt: TGTGCCAGCCTAGCGGGGGGGATCAATGAGCAGTTCTTC
CDR3aa: CASLAGGINEQFF
abundance: many
j_gene: TRBJ2-1
v_gene: TRBV2
d_gene: TRBD2

CDR3nt: TGCAGTGCTAGGACTAGCGGGAAGTACGAGCAGTACTTC
CDR3aa: CSARTSGKYEQYF
abundance: many
j_gene: TRBJ2-7
v_gene: TRBV20-1
d_gene: TRBD2